Each of the 12 T cell receptor beta chains below was sequenced from the same sample in a study of T cell responses to AZD1222 COVID-19 vaccine. Assay: immunoSEQ multiplex PCR; the TCRdb copy retains only in-frame clones and omits some. The table includes around 180,000 clones, around 90% detected once. The source material was peripheral blood, sampled on day 0 of AZD1222 vaccination. These receptors were taken from an adult in good health.

The chain recombines TRBV30 with TRBJ2-7, with a possible D match to TRBD1 (5 bases). This CDR3 has 12 amino acids. Trimming left V 2 bases short and J 4 bases short, with 9 bases between. Germline CDR1 and CDR2: GTSNPN and SVGIG (reference sequence). This chain's CDR3 is CAWSSRVYEQYF. For the CDR3, the DNA is TGTGCCTGGAGTTCCAGGGTGTACGAGCAGTACTTC.

The genes are TRBV7-9 and TRBJ2-3; TRBD1 aligns across 7 bases. V lost 2 bases and J lost 5; bases outside the gene matches: 4. This CDR3 has 14 residues. Germline CDR1 and CDR2: SEHNR and FQNEAQ (reference sequence). This CDR3 reads CASSLPTGVDTQYF. For the CDR3, the DNA is TGTGCCAGCAGCTTACCAACAGGGGTAGATACGCAGTATTTT.

V usage is TRBV3-1 (or the pseudogene TRBV3-2) and J usage is TRBJ1-3, with a possible D match to TRBD1 (5 bases). Germline V gene sequence: CDR1 LGHDT, CDR2 YNNKEL (reference sequence). V was cut by 0 bases and J by 2 bases, with 20 bases left in between. CDR3 length: 19 amino acids. CDR3 coding DNA: TGTGCCAGCAGCCAAGAAAAAAGGACACATGCAACTCCTGGAAACACCATATATTTT. It encodes CASSQEKRTHATPGNTIYF.

The V and J genes are TRBV18 and TRBJ2-3; D remains ambiguous. V dropped 1 base and J dropped 1 base, with 12 bases sitting between them. There are 16 residues in the CDR3. Per the germline V gene, CDR1 is KGHSH and CDR2 is LQKENI. The chain's CDR3 is CASSPRAGQGTDTQYF. In nucleotides, the CDR3 is TGTGCCAGCTCACCACGGGCAGGCCAGGGCACAGATACGCAGTATTTT.

The sample holds a few counts of this clone. The chain employs TRBV6-4 and TRBJ2-2, with 8 bases that match TRBD2. V trimming: 3 bases; J trimming: 3 bases; junction bases outside the gene matches: 0. CDR3 length equals 14 residues. CDR1 MRHNA and CDR2 SNTAGT come from the germline V gene. Here the CDR3 reads CASSERGDTGELFF. The CDR3 DNA follows: TGTGCCAGCAGTGAGCGGGGGGACACCGGGGAGCTGTTTTTT.

The chain employs TRBV7-2 and TRBJ1-2; TRBD1 matches 7 bases. CDR1 is SGHTA and CDR2 is FQGNSA in the germline V gene. Germline trimming cut 5 bases from V and 7 bases from J; bases unmatched to any gene: 7. This CDR3 contains 13 residues. This CDR3 reads CASSQGGEAGYTF. In DNA, the CDR3 is TGTGCCAGCAGCCAGGGGGGGGAAGCTGGCTACACCTTC. The whole variable domain, remainder taken from reference TRBV7-2 and TRBJ1-2, is GAGVSQSPSNKVTEKGKDVELRCDPISGHTALYWYRQSLGQGLEFLIYFQGNSAPDKSGLPSDRFSAERTGGSVSTLTIQRTQQEDSAVYLCASSQGGEAGYTFGSGTRLTVV.

The V gene is TRBV19, the J gene TRBJ1-1; maybe TRBD1 (5 bases). Trimming stripped 2 bases from V and 5 bases from J, with 15 bases between. The germline gives CDR1 LNHDA, CDR2 SQIVND (reference sequence). CDR3 size: 15 residues. In DNA, the CDR3 is TGTGCCAGTAGTATAAGGGCCGCAGGGCGGACTGAAGCTTTCTTT. It yields the protein CASSIRAAGRTEAFF.

The V gene is TRBV27, the J gene TRBJ2-2, with a weak D call TRBD1 (6 bases). V lost 9 bases, J lost 7 bases, and 12 bases lay in between. Germline CDR1 reads MNHEY; CDR2 reads SMNVEV (reference sequence). The CDR3 sequence is 12 residues long. The CDR3 DNA is TGTGCCAGTTCTCAGGGGATCGGGGAGCTGTTTTTT. This gives the protein CASSQGIGELFF.

This chain joins TRBV2 and TRBJ2-5; the match to TRBD1 covers 9 bases. This CDR3 region has 15 residues. From germline, CDR1 is SNHLY and CDR2 FYNNEI. The trim removed 1 base at V and 4 bases at J, leaving 4 bases unmatched. CDR3 in amino acids: CASSEGDRGTETQYF. CDR3 nucleotide sequence: TGTGCCAGCAGTGAAGGAGACAGGGGGACAGAGACCCAGTACTTC.

This clone was observed a single time. In nucleotides, the CDR3 is TGTGCCAGCAGCCAAGGCCACGGCTCCTACGAGCAGTACTTC. Protein product: CASSQGHGSYEQYF. The gene calls are TRBV3-1 (or the pseudogene TRBV3-2) and TRBJ2-7; D not resolved. Germline loops: CDR1 LGHDT, CDR2 YNNKEL (reference sequence). Trimming shortened V by 1 base and J by 0 bases, and 7 bases separated the two germline ends. CDR3 length equals 14 residues.

The chain recombines TRBV19 with TRBJ2-5; D is unclear. Germline V gives CDR1 LNHDA, CDR2 SQIVND (reference sequence). The ends were cut back, 6 bases at V and 3 bases at J, with 8 bases in the middle. This CDR3 contains 12 residues. CDR3 sequence: CASSGTKETQYF. The CDR3 bases are TGTGCCAGTAGCGGCACTAAAGAGACCCAGTACTTC.

The chain recombines TRBV7-3 with TRBJ1-5, with unresolved D. The V gene's germline CDR1 is SGHTA and CDR2 FQGTGA. This CDR3 is 15 amino acids long. Trimming pared 5 bases from V and 2 bases from J, leaving 13 bases between. CDR3 sequence: CASSLKGGGNQPQHF. The DNA for the CDR3 is TGTGCCAGCAGCCTAAAGGGCGGAGGCAATCAGCCCCAGCATTTT.